The clone carrying this T cell receptor (beta chain) was seen a handful of times. Its antigen is unknown. Trimming left V 4 bases short and J 5 bases short, with 14 bases between. The CDR3 is 14 residues long. From germline, CDR1 is MNHEY and CDR2 SVGAGI. PCR was performed using 60 Vbeta and 13 Jbeta primers. How the authors handled the data: Tens of millions of unique TCR beta chains, roughly 11 million shared, were counted in a later analysis. Some clones are missing from TCRdb's copy, which holds only in-frame ones; the method was immunoSEQ multiplex PCR. The V and J calls and clone size are taken from that table; D and trimming were inferred from the DNA. The repertoire has roughly 150,000 clones, around 75% of them found once; the top ten carry approximately 4.2%. The data derive from a study of cytomegalovirus exposure and HLA in healthy donors. For the study at large: The approximately 120 million unique TCR beta sequences, from about 170 million T cells, were found by an earlier analysis.

Study-level points and caveats: The study put some 160 TCR beta chains on its list as cytomegalovirus-associated.

Nominal health characterized the donors when sampled, though unrecorded immune exposures were likely. The sequenced sample was PBMCs. This clonotype was sampled from a man in his fifties or sixties in good health and CMV-seronegative. The chain couples TRBV6-5 to TRBJ1-2; D possibly corresponds to TRBD1 (5 bases). CDR3 region: CASSLGAAGYGYTF. The CDR3 DNA reads as TGTGCCAGCAGTTTAGGGGCGGCGGGGTATGGCTACACCTTC.